This T cell receptor beta chain was observed in a study of PD-1 blockade in classical Hodgkin lymphoma. As to time point: cycle 4 day 1 (C4D1), after more than five weeks of nivolumab. All the patients suffered relapse after autologous stem cell transplantation, and brentuximab vedotin exposure differed. This CDR3 contains 13 residues. Trimming cost V 2 bases and J 2 bases, with 7 bases left between them. CDR1 SNHLY and CDR2 FYNNEI come from the germline V gene. TCRdb's table, derived via immunoSEQ multiplex PCR, lists solely in-frame clones and lacks some. The repertoire holds 80,000 to 100,000 clones, 93% seen once, with less than 2% in the top ten.

This sequence joins TRBV2 and TRBJ2-7; D is unclear. The sequencing used peripheral blood mononuclear cells (PBMCs), collected before the fourth cycle of nivolumab. This clonotype was sampled from a human donor with classical Hodgkin lymphoma. The CDR3 here is CASSEMITYEQYF. The CDR3 bases are TGTGCCAGCAGTGAAATGATTACCTACGAGCAGTACTTC.